The 23 T cell receptor beta chains below come from one sample, sequenced in a study of CXCR3-negative and CXCR3-positive naive CD8 T cells. 5' RACE with UMI labels generated the TRB cDNA libraries. Reprocessing the 5' RACE reads, TCRdb reports a single entry for every CDR3 protein and omits DNA. This sample contains a few thousand distinct CDR3 sequences. Specimen: naive CXCR3- CD8+ T cells from blood. The subset here: CD45RO-CCR7+CD27+CD95- naive CD8+ T cells lacking CXCR3 (TNR3-). Receptor source: a human donor in good health. Some clones in this sample may be carry-over from other donors' samples.

This clonotype counts as medium-sized by frequency. V usage is TRBV2 and J usage is TRBJ2-1. From germline, CDR1 is SNHLY and CDR2 FYNNEI. CDR3 length equals 15 residues. CDR3 sequence reads: CASSDLGSSYNEQFF.

V is TRBV5-1 and J is TRBJ2-7; TCRdb picks TRBD1, but there is no DNA to check that call. This CDR3 is built from 13 residues. Germline CDR1 SGHRS, CDR2 YFSETQ. The CDR3 region is CASSAGQGFEQYF.

By frequency, this clonotype registers medium-sized. The J gene is TRBJ1-5, the V gene TRBV12-3 or TRBV12-4; TCRdb's assignment of TRBD1 cannot be checked, as there is no DNA. This CDR3 is built from 15 residues. This CDR3 reads CASSPKRDGNQPQHF.

This clonotype counts as medium-sized (0.01 to 0.1%) by frequency. J is TRBJ2-1 and V is TRBV5-1; TCRdb's D call, TRBD1, is unchecked because there is no DNA. There are 21 residues in the CDR3. Looked up from germline, CDR1 is SGHRS and CDR2 is YFSETQ. CDR3 loop: CASSPDSGTGQHVRYYNEQFF. Filled out from reference TRBV5-1 and TRBJ2-1, the complete variable domain reads KAGVTQTPRYLIKTRGQQVTLSCSPISGHRSVSWYQQTPGQGLQFLFEYFSETQRNKGNFPGRFSGRQFSNSRSEMNVSTLELGDSALYLCASSPDSGTGQHVRYYNEQFFGPGTRLTVL.

This chain joins TRBV29-1 and TRBJ2-3; TCRdb lists TRBD2, though no DNA is available to test this call. Germline V gene lookup returns CDR1 SQVTM and CDR2 ANQGSEA. This CDR3 comprises 14 residues. CDR3 loop: CSVVRQVLSDTQYF.

This clonotype is identified as medium-sized from frequency. The chain is built from TRBV18 and TRBJ1-1; checking the TCRdb D call of TRBD1 is not possible without DNA. The CDR3 loop spans 17 amino acids. Germline assignment: CDR1 KGHSH and CDR2 LQKENI. This CDR3 is CASSLYSRAARSTEAFF. The full variable domain, its missing parts supplied by reference TRBV18 and TRBJ1-1, is NAGVMQNPRHLVRRRGQEARLRCSPMKGHSHVYWYRQLPEEGLKFMVYLQKENIIDESGMPKERFSAEFPKEGPSILRIQQVVRGDSAAYFCASSLYSRAARSTEAFFGQGTRLTVV.

This clonotype shows up as medium-sized by frequency. The V call is TRBV7-9, the J call TRBJ2-1. The CDR3 is 14 amino acids. Germline V gives CDR1 SEHNR, CDR2 FQNEAQ (reference sequence). The CDR3 protein is CASSSHQNENEQFF.

By frequency, this clonotype is medium-sized. V gene TRBV7-9 combines with J gene TRBJ1-1; the D gene TCRdb calls, TRBD1, cannot be checked with no DNA. Germline V CDR1 and CDR2: SEHNR, FQNEAQ (reference sequence). The CDR3 is made up of 15 amino acids. The CDR3 is CASSLRDRKNTEAFF.

This clonotype counts as medium-sized by frequency. The J gene is TRBJ2-2, the V gene TRBV6-1; TCRdb lists TRBD1, though no DNA is available to test this call. The CDR3 covers 14 residues. CDR1 is MNHNS and CDR2 is SASEGT in the germline V gene. The CDR3: CASRSGTTTGELFF.

The chain is built from TRBV29-1 and TRBJ2-3; TCRdb indicates TRBD1, and absent DNA this call remains unverified. Per germline, CDR1 SQVTM and CDR2 ANQGSEA. The CDR3 length is 14 residues. The CDR3 spells CSFPQDRGEGTQYF.

This chain connects TRBV6-2 or TRBV6-3 to TRBJ2-2; without DNA, the TCRdb call of TRBD1 cannot be checked. The CDR3 has 15 residues. Germline V gene lookup returns CDR1 MNHEY and CDR2 SVGEGT. The CDR3 spells CASSRIGQGTGELFF.

The CDR3 region is CSVARDSPRNEQYF. The rearrangement links TRBV29-1 to TRBJ2-7; TCRdb selects TRBD2, and the lack of DNA leaves this call unchecked. This CDR3 comprises 14 residues. The germline gives CDR1 SQVTM, CDR2 ANQGSEA.

V gene TRBV25-1 combines with J gene TRBJ1-2; TCRdb names TRBD1, which stays unverified in the absence of DNA. The germline V gene encodes CDR1 MGHDK and CDR2 SYGVNS. There are 17 residues in the CDR3. CDR3 protein: CASSGSGQGPPNYGYTF.

This clonotype counts as medium-sized by frequency. This chain uses TRBV7-8 with TRBJ2-1; TCRdb indicates TRBD2, and absent DNA this call remains unverified. The CDR3 sequence is 15 residues long. Germline assignment: CDR1 SGHVS and CDR2 FQNEAQ. The chain's CDR3 is CASSPGTSGTNEQFF. The full variable domain, its missing parts supplied by reference TRBV7-8 and TRBJ2-1, is GAGVSQSPRYKVAKRGQDVALRCDPISGHVSLFWYQQALGQGPEFLTYFQNEAQLDKSGLPSDRFFAERPEGSVSTLKIQRTQQEDSAVYLCASSPGTSGTNEQFFGPGTRLTVL.

V gene TRBV5-1 combines with J gene TRBJ1-1. The CDR3 loop spans 15 amino acids. CDR1 SGHRS and CDR2 YFSETQ come from the germline V gene. This CDR3 reads CASSLYRQPNTEAFF. The full variable domain, rest sourced from reference TRBV5-1 and TRBJ1-1, is KAGVTQTPRYLIKTRGQQVTLSCSPISGHRSVSWYQQTPGQGLQFLFEYFSETQRNKGNFPGRFSGRQFSNSRSEMNVSTLELGDSALYLCASSLYRQPNTEAFFGQGTRLTVV.

This clonotype is medium-sized by frequency. This sequence joins TRBV29-1 and TRBJ2-7; the D call from TCRdb, TRBD2, cannot be confirmed without DNA. The CDR3 totals 14 residues. CDR1 and CDR2 from the germline V gene are SQVTM and ANQGSEA. The CDR3: CSATGLVPTYEQYF.

Considering frequency, this clonotype is medium-sized (0.01 to 0.1%). J is TRBJ2-7 and V is TRBV25-1. The CDR3 length is 13 residues. CDR1 and CDR2 from the germline V gene are MGHDK and SYGVNS. The CDR3 sequence: CASSPVVKGEQYF.

Frequency places this clonotype as medium-sized (0.01 to 0.1%). This chain connects TRBV7-2 to TRBJ2-1. CDR3 length equals 15 residues. Germline CDR1 reads SGHTA; CDR2 reads FQGNSA. CDR3 amino acids: CASSVLGGSYNEQFF.

This clonotype is called medium-sized based on its frequency. The V call is TRBV29-1, the J call TRBJ2-7. The CDR3 has 12 residues. In germline, CDR1 is SQVTM, CDR2 ANQGSEA. The CDR3 sequence is CSVELDSYEQYF.

This chain connects TRBV11-2 to TRBJ2-5; without DNA, the TCRdb call of TRBD2 cannot be checked. The CDR3 extends over 18 amino acids. CDR1 is SGHAT and CDR2 is FQNNGV in the germline V gene. CDR3 amino acids: CASSLDRWGAVRQETQYF.

This clonotype ranks as medium-sized in terms of frequency. The rearrangement links TRBV29-1 to TRBJ2-6; TCRdb lists TRBD1, though no DNA is available to test this call. Germline assignment: CDR1 SQVTM and CDR2 ANQGSEA. This CDR3 spans 15 amino acids. The CDR3 sequence is CSVPEGVSGANVLTF.

This clonotype is deemed medium-sized by its frequency. The chain has TRBV27 and TRBJ1-1; the TCRdb D gene call, TRBD1, has no DNA to confirm it. The CDR3 sequence is 13 residues long. CDR1 and CDR2 (germline): MNHEY, SMNVEV (reference sequence). The CDR3 sequence is CASSLGLSTEAFF.

This clonotype ranks as medium-sized in terms of frequency. V gene TRBV29-1 combines with J gene TRBJ2-7; TCRdb outputs TRBD1, but without DNA this stays unchecked. There are 13 residues in the CDR3. Germline CDR1 is SQVTM and CDR2 is ANQGSEA. CDR3 in amino acids: CSVVSIGSYEQYF.